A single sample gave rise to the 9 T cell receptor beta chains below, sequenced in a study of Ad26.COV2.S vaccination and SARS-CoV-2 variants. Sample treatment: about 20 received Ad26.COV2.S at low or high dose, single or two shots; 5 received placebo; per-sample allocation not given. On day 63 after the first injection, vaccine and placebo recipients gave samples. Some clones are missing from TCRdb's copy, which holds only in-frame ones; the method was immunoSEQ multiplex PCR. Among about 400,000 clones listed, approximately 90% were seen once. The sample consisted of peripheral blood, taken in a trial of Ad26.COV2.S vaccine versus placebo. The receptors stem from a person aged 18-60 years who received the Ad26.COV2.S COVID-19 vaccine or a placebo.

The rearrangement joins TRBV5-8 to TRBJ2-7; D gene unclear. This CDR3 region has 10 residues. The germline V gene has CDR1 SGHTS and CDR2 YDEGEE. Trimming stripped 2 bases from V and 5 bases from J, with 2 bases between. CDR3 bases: TGTGCCAGCAGCTTCCACGAGCAGTACTTC. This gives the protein CASSFHEQYF. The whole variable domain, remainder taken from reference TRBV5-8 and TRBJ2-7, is EAGVTQSPTHLIKTRGQQATLRCSPISGHTSVYWYQQALGLGLQFLLWYDEGEERNRGNFPPRFSGRQFPNYSSELNVNALELEDSALYLCASSFHEQYFGPGTRLTVT.

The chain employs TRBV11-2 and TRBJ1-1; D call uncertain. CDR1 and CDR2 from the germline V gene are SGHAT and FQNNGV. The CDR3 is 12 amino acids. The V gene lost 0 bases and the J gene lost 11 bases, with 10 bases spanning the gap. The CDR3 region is CASSLEGWVAFF. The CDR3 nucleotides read TGTGCCAGCAGCTTAGAGGGGTGGGTGGCTTTCTTT.

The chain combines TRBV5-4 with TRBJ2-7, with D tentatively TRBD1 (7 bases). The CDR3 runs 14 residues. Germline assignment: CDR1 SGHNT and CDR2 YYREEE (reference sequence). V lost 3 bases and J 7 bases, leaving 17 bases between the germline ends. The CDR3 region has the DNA TGTGCCAGCAGCTCTGGACAGGCTGGAGGGGAGCAGTACTTC. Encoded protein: CASSSGQAGGEQYF. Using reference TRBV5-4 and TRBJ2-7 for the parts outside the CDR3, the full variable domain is ETGVTQSPTHLIKTRGQQVTLRCSSQSGHNTVSWYQQALGQGPQFIFQYYREEENGRGNFPPRFSGLQFPNYSSELNVNALELDDSALYLCASSSGQAGGEQYFGPGTRLTVT.

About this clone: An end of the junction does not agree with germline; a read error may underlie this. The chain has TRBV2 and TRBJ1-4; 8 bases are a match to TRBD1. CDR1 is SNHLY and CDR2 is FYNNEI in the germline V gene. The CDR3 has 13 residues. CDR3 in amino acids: CASSEEGGQGAVF. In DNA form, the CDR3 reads TGTGCCAGCAGTGAAGAAGGTGGGCAGGGGGCTGTTTTT. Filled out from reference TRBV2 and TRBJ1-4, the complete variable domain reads EPEVTQTPSHQVTQMGQEVILRCVPISNHLYFYWYRQILGQKVEFLVSFYNNEISEKSEIFDDQFSVERPDGSNFTLKIRSTKLEDSAMYFCASSEEGGQGAVFGSGTQLSVL.

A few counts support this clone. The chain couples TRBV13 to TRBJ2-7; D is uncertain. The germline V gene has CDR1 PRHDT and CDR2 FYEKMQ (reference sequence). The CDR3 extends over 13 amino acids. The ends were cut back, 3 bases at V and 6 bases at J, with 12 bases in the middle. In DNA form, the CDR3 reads TGTGCCAGCAGCTTTAGTTCGGCCCTCGAGCAGTACTTC. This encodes CASSFSSALEQYF.

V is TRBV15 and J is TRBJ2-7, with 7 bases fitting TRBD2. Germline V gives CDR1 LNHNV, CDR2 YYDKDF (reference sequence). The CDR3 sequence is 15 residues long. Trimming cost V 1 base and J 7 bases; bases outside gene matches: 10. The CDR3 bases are TGTGCCACCAGCAGAGGCCCCAGGACTAGTCGGGAGCAGTACTTC. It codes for CATSRGPRTSREQYF. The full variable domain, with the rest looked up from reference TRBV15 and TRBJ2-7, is DAMVIQNPRYQVTQFGKPVTLSCSQTLNHNVMYWYQQKSSQAPKLLFHYYDKDFNNEADTPDNFQSRRPNTSFCFLDIRSPGLGDTAMYLCATSRGPRTSREQYFGPGTRLTVT.

This CDR3 is CASSLGLAMRQETQYF. CDR3 in DNA: TGTGCCAGCAGTTTGGGGCTAGCGATGAGACAAGAGACCCAGTACTTC. The V and J genes are TRBV28 and TRBJ2-5, with a tentative D call TRBD2 (6 bases). Germline V gives CDR1 MDHEN, CDR2 SYDVKM. The V gene lost 3 bases and the J gene lost 2 bases, with 16 bases spanning the gap. The CDR3 is 16 residues long.

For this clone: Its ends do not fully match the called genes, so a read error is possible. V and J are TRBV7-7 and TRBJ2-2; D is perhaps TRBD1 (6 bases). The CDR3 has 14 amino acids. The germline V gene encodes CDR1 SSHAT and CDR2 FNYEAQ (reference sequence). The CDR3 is CTSSLAGDAGELFF. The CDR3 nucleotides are TGTACCAGCAGCTTAGCAGGGGATGCCGGGGAGCTGTTTTTT.

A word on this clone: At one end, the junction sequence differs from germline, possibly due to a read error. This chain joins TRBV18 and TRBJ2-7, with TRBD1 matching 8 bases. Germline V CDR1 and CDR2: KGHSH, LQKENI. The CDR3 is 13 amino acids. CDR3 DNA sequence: TGTGCCAGCTCACCGGGACAGGAGTACGGGCAGTACTTC. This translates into CASSPGQEYGQYF.